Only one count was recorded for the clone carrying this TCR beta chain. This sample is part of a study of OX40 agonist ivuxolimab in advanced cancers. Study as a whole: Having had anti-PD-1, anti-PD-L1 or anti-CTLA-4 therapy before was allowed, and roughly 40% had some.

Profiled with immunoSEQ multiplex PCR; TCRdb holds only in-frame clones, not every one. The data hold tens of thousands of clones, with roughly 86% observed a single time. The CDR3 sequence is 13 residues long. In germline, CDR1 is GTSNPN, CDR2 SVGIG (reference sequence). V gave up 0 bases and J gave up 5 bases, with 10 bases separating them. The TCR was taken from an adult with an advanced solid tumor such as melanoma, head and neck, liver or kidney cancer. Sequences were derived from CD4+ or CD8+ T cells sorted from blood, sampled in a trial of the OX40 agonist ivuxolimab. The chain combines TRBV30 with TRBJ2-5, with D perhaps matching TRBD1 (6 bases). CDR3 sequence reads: CAWSVRGSETQYF. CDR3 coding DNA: TGTGCCTGGAGTGTTAGGGGGAGTGAGACCCAGTACTTC.